This TCR beta chain was documented in a study of blood T cells in healthy people across ages (dated by TCRdb to 2015 to 2017). With respect to the entire study: In model experiments, roughly one uniquely barcoded TCR beta cDNA molecule per two T cells was captured by template switching. The study measured age-related changes in TCR beta repertoire diversity using deep sequencing normalized with unique cDNA molecular identifiers. The donors were split into four age groups: young (average 16 years), middle-aged (roughly 42), aged (roughly 65) and long-lived (about 74). To avoid experimental bias, donors of different ages were distributed randomly across sequencing lanes. Two additional independent replicas of 1 million unique cDNA reads from the same blood draw were analyzed for two donors (one aged 18 to 29 and one aged 80 or older). Broad study findings and their caveats: Since profiling was done on bulk unsorted PBMCs, naive and antigen-experienced compartments could not be conclusively compared. Estimates of total diversity based on one million sequenced T cells were considered lower bounds and underestimates. There was a strong correlation between observed TCR beta diversity and the percentage of naive T cells measured by flow cytometry. Because donor CMV infection status was unknown, age-related changes in expanded clonotypes were potentially confounded. Compared with the aged group, more naive CD4+ T cells, fewer expanded clones and increased TCR diversity were shown by the long-lived group, suggesting age selection. As age increased, observed TCR beta diversity per million T cells dropped in a roughly linear way, and a significant reduction was already evident by age 40.

Ends trimmed: V by 4 bases, J by 1 base; bases unmatched to a gene: 8. The CDR3 numbers 16 residues from cysteine through phenylalanine. Only the CDR3 part of the read is kept: 48 bases, read in frame from the first base. From a lookup of the germline V gene (reference sequence), CDR1 and CDR2 are LGHDT and YNNKEL. This clonotype has a handful of counts. The target of this receptor is not known. Per-base quality was not reported, and no clone a single base away is much larger than it. The roughly 37 donors, aged 6 to 90 years, were systemically healthy Caucasian individuals from Russia. Each donor gave 8.5 to 10 milliliters of peripheral blood, collected into EDTA-treated Vacutainer tubes. PBMCs were isolated by Ficoll-Paque density-gradient centrifugation, with at least 6 million obtained per sample. Trizol reagent was used to extract total RNA from the PBMCs, yielding at least 6 micrograms per sample. Naive CD45RAhigh/CD27high T cell percentages were measured by flow cytometry on a PBMC aliquot from every donor.

Library generation was performed with 5' RACE. The reads were generated on an Illumina HiSeq 2500. A second PCR of roughly 6 to 11 cycles was performed with a sample-barcoded 5' primer and a J-beta primer mix. A unique molecular identifier was introduced onto each TCR beta cDNA molecule by a template-switch 5' adaptor carrying 12 random nucleotides. Each sample yielded at least 2.5 million CDR3-containing paired-end reads. The Mint cDNA synthesis kit, primed by a TRBC-specific oligonucleotide, was used to synthesize first-strand cDNA from all RNA. Following uracil-DNA glycosylase treatment, a first 18-cycle PCR with universal primers M1SS and BC2_uni_R was performed on all cDNA. The authors' analysis ran thus. For normalization, 1 million high-quality reads, each with a distinct molecular identifier, were randomly selected from each sample. Reads with shared molecular identifiers were discarded instead of being binned into consensus sequences. MiTCR, set to a Q25 quality threshold and the strictest error-elimination algorithm, was used for CDR3 identification, clonotype clustering and error correction. Lower-bound total TCR beta diversity was estimated with a nonparametric unseen species model using Euler transformation. The raw public data were reprocessed by TCRdb itself: fastp quality trimming at Q25, MiXCR clonotype calling, in-frame beta chains only. Rows with a matching CDR3 protein are joined into one entry that keeps the most common DNA and genes. The V and J calls and clone size come from TCRdb's table, not from the authors' own analysis. This sample is represented by some 1.4 million distinct CDR3 sequences; roughly 40% of them were singletons. The ten biggest clones cover roughly 7.7% of the sample.

Sequencing was performed on blood. This receptor was obtained from a woman aged 18-35 years in good health. The chain links TRBV3-1 with TRBJ2-7; 9 junctional bases match TRBD2. The CDR3 loop reads CASSPRSGRYSYEQYF. DNA sequence: TGTGCCAGCAGCCCCCGAAGCGGGAGGTATTCCTACGAGCAGTACTTC.